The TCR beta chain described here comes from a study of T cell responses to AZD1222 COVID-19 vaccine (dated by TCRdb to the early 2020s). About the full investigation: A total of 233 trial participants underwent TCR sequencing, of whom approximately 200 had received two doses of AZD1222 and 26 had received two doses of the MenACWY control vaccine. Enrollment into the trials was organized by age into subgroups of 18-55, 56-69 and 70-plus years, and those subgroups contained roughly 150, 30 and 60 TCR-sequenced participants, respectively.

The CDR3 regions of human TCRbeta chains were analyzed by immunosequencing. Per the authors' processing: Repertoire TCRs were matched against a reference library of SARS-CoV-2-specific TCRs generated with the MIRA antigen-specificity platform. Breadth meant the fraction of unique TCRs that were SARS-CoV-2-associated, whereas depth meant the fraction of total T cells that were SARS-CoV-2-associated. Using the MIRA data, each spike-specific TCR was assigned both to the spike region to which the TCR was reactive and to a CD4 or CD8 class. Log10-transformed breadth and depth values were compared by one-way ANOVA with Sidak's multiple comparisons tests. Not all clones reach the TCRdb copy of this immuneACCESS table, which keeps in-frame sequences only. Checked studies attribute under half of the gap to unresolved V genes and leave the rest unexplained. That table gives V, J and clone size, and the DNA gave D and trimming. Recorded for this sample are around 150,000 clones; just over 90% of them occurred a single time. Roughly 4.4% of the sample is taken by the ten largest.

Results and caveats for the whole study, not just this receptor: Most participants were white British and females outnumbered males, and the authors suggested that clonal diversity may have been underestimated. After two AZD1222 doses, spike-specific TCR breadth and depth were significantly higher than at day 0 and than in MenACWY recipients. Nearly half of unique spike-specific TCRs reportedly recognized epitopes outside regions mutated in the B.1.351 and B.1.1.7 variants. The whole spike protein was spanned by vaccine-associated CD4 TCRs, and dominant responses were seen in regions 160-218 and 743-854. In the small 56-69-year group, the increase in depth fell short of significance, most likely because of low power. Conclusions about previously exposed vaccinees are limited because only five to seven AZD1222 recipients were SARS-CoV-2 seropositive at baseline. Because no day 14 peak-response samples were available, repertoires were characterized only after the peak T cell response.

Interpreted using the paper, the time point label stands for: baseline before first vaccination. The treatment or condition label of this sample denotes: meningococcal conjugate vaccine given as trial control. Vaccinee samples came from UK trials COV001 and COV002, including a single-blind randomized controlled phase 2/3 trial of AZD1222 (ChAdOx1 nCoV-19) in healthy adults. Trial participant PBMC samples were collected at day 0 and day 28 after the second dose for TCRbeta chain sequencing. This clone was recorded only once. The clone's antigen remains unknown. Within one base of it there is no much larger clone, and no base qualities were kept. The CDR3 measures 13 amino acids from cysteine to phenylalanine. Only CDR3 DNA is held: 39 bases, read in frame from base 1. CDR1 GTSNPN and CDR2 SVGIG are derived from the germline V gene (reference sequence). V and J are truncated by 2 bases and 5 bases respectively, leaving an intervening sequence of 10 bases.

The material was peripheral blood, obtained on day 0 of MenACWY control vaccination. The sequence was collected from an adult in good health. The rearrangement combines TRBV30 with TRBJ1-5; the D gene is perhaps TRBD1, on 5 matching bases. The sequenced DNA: TGTGCCTGGAGTAAGCAGGGAGATCAGCCCCAGCATTTT. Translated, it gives CAWSKQGDQPQHF.